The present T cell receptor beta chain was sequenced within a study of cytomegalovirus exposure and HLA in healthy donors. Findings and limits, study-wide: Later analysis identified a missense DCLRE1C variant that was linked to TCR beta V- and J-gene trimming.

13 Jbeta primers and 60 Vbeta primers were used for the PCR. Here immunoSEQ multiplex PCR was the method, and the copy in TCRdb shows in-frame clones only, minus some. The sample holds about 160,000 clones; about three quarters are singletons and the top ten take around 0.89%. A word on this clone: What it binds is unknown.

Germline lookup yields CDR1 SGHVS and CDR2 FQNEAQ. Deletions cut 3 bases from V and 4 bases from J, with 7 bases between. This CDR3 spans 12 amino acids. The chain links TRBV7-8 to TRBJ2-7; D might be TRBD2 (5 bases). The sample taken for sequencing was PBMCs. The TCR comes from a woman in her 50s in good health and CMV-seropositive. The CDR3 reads CASSFTRYEQYF. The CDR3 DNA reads TGTGCCAGCAGCTTTACTAGGTACGAGCAGTACTTC. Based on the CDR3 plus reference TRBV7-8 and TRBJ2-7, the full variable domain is GAGVSQSPRYKVAKRGQDVALRCDPISGHVSLFWYQQALGQGPEFLTYFQNEAQLDKSGLPSDRFFAERPEGSVSTLKIQRTQQEDSAVYLCASSFTRYEQYFGPGTRLTVT.